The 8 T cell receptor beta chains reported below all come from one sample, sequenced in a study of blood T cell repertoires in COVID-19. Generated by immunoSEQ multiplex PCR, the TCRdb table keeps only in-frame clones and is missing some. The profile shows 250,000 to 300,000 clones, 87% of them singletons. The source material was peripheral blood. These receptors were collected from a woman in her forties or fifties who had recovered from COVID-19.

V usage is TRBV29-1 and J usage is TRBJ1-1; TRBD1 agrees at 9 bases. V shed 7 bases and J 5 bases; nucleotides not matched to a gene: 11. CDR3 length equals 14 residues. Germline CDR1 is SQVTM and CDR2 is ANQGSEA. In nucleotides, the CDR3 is TGCAGCGCAAAGCCTGGACAGGGGAGTACTGAAGCTTTCTTT. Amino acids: CSAKPGQGSTEAFF.

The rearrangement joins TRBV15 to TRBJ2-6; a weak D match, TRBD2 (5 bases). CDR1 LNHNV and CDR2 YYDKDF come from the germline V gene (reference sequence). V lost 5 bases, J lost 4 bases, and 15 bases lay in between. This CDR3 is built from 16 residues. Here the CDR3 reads CATSLGGPAGANVLTF. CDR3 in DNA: TGTGCCACCAGCTTAGGCGGGCCTGCAGGGGCCAACGTCCTGACTTTC.

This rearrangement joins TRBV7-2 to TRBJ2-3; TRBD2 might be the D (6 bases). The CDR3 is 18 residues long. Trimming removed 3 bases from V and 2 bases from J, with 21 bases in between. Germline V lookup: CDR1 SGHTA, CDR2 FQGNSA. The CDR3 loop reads CASSFVPSVGGNTDTQYF. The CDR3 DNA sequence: TGTGCCAGCAGCTTTGTTCCTAGCGTGGGCGGTAACACAGATACGCAGTATTTT.

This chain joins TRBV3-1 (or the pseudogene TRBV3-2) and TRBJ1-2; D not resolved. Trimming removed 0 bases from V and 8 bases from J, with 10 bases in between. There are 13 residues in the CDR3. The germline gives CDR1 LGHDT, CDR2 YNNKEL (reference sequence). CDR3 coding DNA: TGTGCCAGCAGCCAAGATTGGGCTGGAGGCTACACCTTC. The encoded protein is CASSQDWAGGYTF.

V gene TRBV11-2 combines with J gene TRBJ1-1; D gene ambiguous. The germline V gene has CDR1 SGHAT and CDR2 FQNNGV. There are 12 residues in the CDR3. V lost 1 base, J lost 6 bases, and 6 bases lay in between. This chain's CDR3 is CASSLGPPEAFF. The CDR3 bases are TGTGCCAGCAGCTTAGGGCCCCCTGAAGCTTTCTTT.

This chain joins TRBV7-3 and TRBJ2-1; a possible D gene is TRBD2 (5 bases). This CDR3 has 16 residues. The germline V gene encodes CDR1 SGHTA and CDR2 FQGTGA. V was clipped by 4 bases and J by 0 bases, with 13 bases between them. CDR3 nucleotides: TGTGCCAGCAGCTCTCTAGCCGGGCTCTCCTACAATGAGCAGTTCTTC. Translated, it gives CASSSLAGLSYNEQFF.

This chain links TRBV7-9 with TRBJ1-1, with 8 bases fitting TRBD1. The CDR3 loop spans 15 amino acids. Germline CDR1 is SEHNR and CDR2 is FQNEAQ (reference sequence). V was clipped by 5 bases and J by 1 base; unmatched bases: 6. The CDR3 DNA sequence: TGTGCCAGCAGCCTTCACAGGGGGGGGAACACTGAAGCTTTCTTT. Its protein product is CASSLHRGGNTEAFF.

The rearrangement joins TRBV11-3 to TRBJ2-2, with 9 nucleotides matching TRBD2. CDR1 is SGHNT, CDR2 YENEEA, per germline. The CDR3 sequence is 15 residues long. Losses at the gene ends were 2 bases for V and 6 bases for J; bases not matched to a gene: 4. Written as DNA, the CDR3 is TGTGCCAGCAGCTTAATGGGACTAGCCGCCGGGGAGCTGTTTTTT. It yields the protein CASSLMGLAAGELFF.